Listed here is a single TCR beta chain. Which antigen it targets is not known. It has no much larger one-base neighbor in the sample; base qualities were not kept. Reading the germline V gene gives CDR1 LGHNA and CDR2 YSLEER. Relative to germline, V is 0 bases shorter and J is 0 bases shorter, with 9 bases between their ends. The CDR3 runs 17 amino acids, cysteine and phenylalanine included. The only DNA kept is the CDR3, 51 bases in frame from the first base. The data stem from a study of OX40 agonist ivuxolimab in advanced cancers. With respect to the entire study: The costimulatory receptor OX40 (CD134) was targeted by ivuxolimab, a fully human IgG2 agonistic monoclonal antibody. Patients were allowed to have had prior anti-PD-1, anti-PD-L1 or anti-CTLA-4 therapy, and around 40% of the dose-escalation patients had previously received checkpoint inhibitors. In the dose-escalation cohort, approximately 82% of patients were male, and the mean age was 60 years with a range of roughly 23 to 90. Three dose-escalation patients achieved partial responses, one with hepatocellular carcinoma and two with cutaneous melanoma. Peripheral TCRbeta sequencing aimed to test whether ivuxolimab altered TCR sequence diversity and caused clonal T-cell expansion. Intravenous ivuxolimab was administered to patients every 2 weeks at six dose levels: 0.01, 0.1, 0.3, 1.5, 3 and 10 mg/kg. The paper describes the monotherapy dose-escalation part (N = 52 patients) of the phase I trial of ivuxolimab. Among the approximately 50 dose-escalation patients, about 19 had hepatocellular carcinoma, 15 or so melanoma, 9 renal cell carcinoma and 9 head and neck cancer. General findings and caveats noted by the study authors: Low levels of normalized T-cell clonal expansion were also seen in some patients who did not respond. On average, CD8+ T cells showed more expanded clones than CD4+ T cells after ivuxolimab. At doses of 0.1 to 3.0 mg/kg, clonal expansion of both CD4+ and CD8+ T cells in blood was seen between baseline and week 6. In the 0.1-3.0 mg/kg groups, partial responders had among the lowest normalized peripheral clonal expansion, particularly in CD8+ T cells. The antigen specificity of the clonally expanded peripheral T cells was not determined.

The trial excluded patients who had a history of autoimmune disease or who were on systemic immunosuppression. In every dose cohort, peripheral blood was drawn for TCR sequencing at baseline, cycle 4 day 1, and cycle 7 day 1. Samples were obtained from an open-label, multicenter, first-in-human phase I dose-escalation trial of ivuxolimab. The trial enrolled adults with locally advanced or metastatic head and neck squamous cell, hepatocellular, melanoma or renal cell carcinoma. Before TCR sequencing, CD4+ and CD8+ T cells were separately sorted from peripheral blood. For sequencing of the TCRbeta CDR3 region, genomic DNA was extracted from the sorted cells. The immunoSEQ Assay was used for sequencing of TCRbeta CDR3 regions. Here the immuneACCESS table is served through TCRdb, limited to in-frame sequences with V and J called. Missing clones are a known gap in these copies; in checked studies unresolved V genes cover under half, and the rest lacks a known reason. A total of about 110,000 clones appear in this sample, about 92% of them only once. 0.25% to 0.3% of the sample is taken by the ten largest.

The TCR originated in an adult with an advanced solid tumor such as melanoma, head and neck, liver or kidney cancer. Sample: CD4+ or CD8+ T cells sorted from blood, taken in a trial of the OX40 agonist ivuxolimab. In this chain, TRBV4-3 is recombined with TRBJ1-6; there is no confident call for the D gene. Here is the DNA: TGCGCCAGCAGCCAAGATGTTGCGGGCTCCTATAATTCACCCCTCCACTTT. Its translation is CASSQDVAGSYNSPLHF.